These 27 T cell receptor beta chains were sequenced from one sample in a study of Graves' ophthalmopathy and Graves' hyperthyroidism. The study amplified TCR beta CDR3 regions using RNA transcripts. RT-PCR in the first round used HTBI primers; a second-round multiplex PCR followed. TCRdb called the multiplex PCR reads again in MiXCR, with one record for every CDR3 protein. The sample has hundreds of thousands of distinct CDR3 sequences; about two fifths are singletons. Sequencing was done on a sample of peripheral blood. Source of these receptors: an adult man with Graves' ophthalmopathy.

The chain combines TRBV20-1 with TRBJ2-7; 9 nucleotides line up with TRBD1. The CDR3 has 16 residues. V was pared by 3 bases and J by 6 bases, with 15 bases of the junction left unmatched. The germline gives CDR1 DFQATT, CDR2 SNEGSKA (reference sequence). CDR3 coding DNA: TGCAGTGCTAGGGATGGGTCGTGGACAGGGGAGACCGAGCAGTACTTC. Amino acid sequence: CSARDGSWTGETEQYF.

This clonotype was seen ten or more times. The chain employs TRBV27 and TRBJ1-2; 7 positions agree with TRBD1. The CDR3 runs 14 residues. V shed 5 bases, J shed 6 bases, and the junction held 9 bases outside the gene matches. The V gene's germline CDR1 is MNHEY and CDR2 SMNVEV (reference sequence). The CDR3 sequence is CASSPRQGFHGYTF. CDR3 in DNA: TGTGCCAGCAGTCCCCGACAGGGTTTCCATGGCTACACCTTC.

To note about this clonotype: Being one base from a much bigger clone, this may be a read error. The rearrangement links TRBV25-1 to TRBJ2-7; D might be TRBD2 (6 bases). The V and J ends lost 6 bases and 5 bases respectively, with 17 bases between them. The CDR3 has 14 residues. Germline assignment: CDR1 MGHDK and CDR2 SYGVNS. The CDR3 coding sequence is TGTGCCAGCAGCTTTCTAGCGCGAGCCGACGAGCAGTACTTC. Its protein product is CASSFLARADEQYF.

In this sample, this clonotype turned up many times. This sequence joins TRBV7-2 and TRBJ1-1; possibly TRBD1 for D (5 bases). Germline V gene lookup returns CDR1 SGHTA and CDR2 FQGNSA. This CDR3 has 16 amino acids. Trimming left V 0 bases short and J 4 bases short, with 15 bases between. The CDR3 DNA follows: TGTGCCAGCAGCTTAGCGTGGGGGGTGTCAAGCACTGAAGCTTTCTTT. It yields the protein CASSLAWGVSSTEAFF.

This clonotype was counted many times. The chain uses TRBV20-1 and TRBJ2-5; D is perhaps TRBD2 (6 bases). The CDR3 is made up of 15 amino acids. The germline CDR1 and CDR2 sequences are DFQATT and SNEGSKA (reference sequence). Trimming cost V 0 bases and J 2 bases, with 13 bases left between them. The DNA for the CDR3 is TGCAGTGCTAGAGAGGCGGGGCGGAATCAAGAGACCCAGTACTTC. Protein product: CSAREAGRNQETQYF.

The table lists this clonotype with a few counts. The gene calls are TRBV7-8 and TRBJ2-2; D is perhaps TRBD2 (5 bases). Germline CDR1 and CDR2: SGHVS and FQNEAQ. The CDR3 loop spans 15 amino acids. V was pared by 5 bases and J by 7 bases, with 17 bases between. The CDR3, as DNA: TGTGCCAGCAGCCCCGACCCCTTGGAGGTCGGGGAGCTGTTTTTT. It codes for CASSPDPLEVGELFF.

The chain is built from TRBV30 and TRBJ2-7; D is unresolved. Germline CDR1 and CDR2: GTSNPN and SVGIG (reference sequence). V shed 4 bases and J shed 2 bases, with 15 bases lying between them. This CDR3 has 14 residues. The CDR3: CAWTRRRPAYEQYF. The CDR3 coding sequence is TGTGCCTGGACTCGACGGAGACCCGCCTACGAGCAGTACTTC.

The chain has TRBV4-1 and TRBJ1-1; 9 nucleotides match TRBD1. The CDR3 contains 14 residues. Germline CDR1 and CDR2: MGHRA and YSYEKL. V dropped 5 bases and J dropped 4; count of bases not matched to a gene: 5. CDR3 in DNA: TGCGCCAGCAGCGGGGGACAGGGAGTCACTGAAGCTTTCTTT. It yields the protein CASSGGQGVTEAFF.

This clonotype was counted a few times. This rearrangement joins TRBV10-3 to TRBJ1-1; D is ambiguous. Trimming took 10 bases from V and 1 from J, leaving 19 bases between them. The CDR3 loop spans 15 amino acids. Germline V CDR1 and CDR2: ENHRY, SYGVKD. The CDR3 sequence: CASSPVRVKNTEAFF. The CDR3 DNA is TGTGCCAGCAGCCCGGTAAGGGTAAAGAACACTGAAGCTTTCTTT.

Ten or more counts support this clonotype. The rearrangement joins TRBV9 to TRBJ1-3, with 8 bases aligning to TRBD1. Losses at the gene ends were 3 bases for V and 3 bases for J; bases not matched to a gene: 5. The germline V gene has CDR1 SGDLS and CDR2 YYNGEE. CDR3 length: 15 amino acids. The CDR3 nucleotides read TGTGCCAGCAGCGCGCAGGGGGCTTTTGGAAACACCATATATTTT. Protein product: CASSAQGAFGNTIYF.

This clonotype was recorded at least ten times. The genes are TRBV4-1 and TRBJ2-5; maybe TRBD2 (5 bases). The germline gives CDR1 MGHRA, CDR2 YSYEKL. The CDR3 is 14 amino acids. Trimming cost V 2 bases and J 5 bases, with 12 bases left between them. This CDR3 is CASSQPNRRETQYF. The CDR3 DNA sequence: TGCGCCAGCAGCCAACCCAACCGGAGGGAGACCCAGTACTTC.

At least ten counts were recorded for this clonotype. The chain joins TRBV7-9 to TRBJ1-1, with TRBD1 matching over 8 bases. The CDR3 sequence is 14 residues long. Looked up from germline, CDR1 is SEHNR and CDR2 is FQNEAQ (reference sequence). Losses at the gene ends were 5 bases for V and 1 base for J; bases not matched to a gene: 3. CDR3 region: CASSPTGANTEAFF. As DNA, the CDR3 is TGTGCCAGCAGCCCGACAGGGGCGAACACTGAAGCTTTCTTT.

This clonotype was detected ten times or more. The V gene is TRBV15, the J gene TRBJ1-1, with D hard to call. Per germline, CDR1 LNHNV and CDR2 YYDKDF (reference sequence). CDR3 length: 15 residues. Deletions cut 1 base from V and 3 bases from J, with 12 bases between. In DNA, the CDR3 is TGTGCCACCAGCAGAGGCGACAAGCTGCACACTGAAGCTTTCTTT. It encodes CATSRGDKLHTEAFF. The full variable domain, in which reference TRBV15 and TRBJ1-1 provide the parts outside the CDR3, is DAMVIQNPRYQVTQFGKPVTLSCSQTLNHNVMYWYQQKSSQAPKLLFHYYDKDFNNEADTPDNFQSRRPNTSFCFLDIRSPGLGDTAMYLCATSRGDKLHTEAFFGQGTRLTVV.

This clonotype was recorded many times. The chain joins TRBV14 to TRBJ1-1, with no clear D. The CDR3 runs to 13 residues. V lost 3 bases, J lost 6 bases, and 11 bases lay in between. Germline V gene sequence: CDR1 SGHDN, CDR2 FVKESK. The CDR3 DNA follows: TGTGCCAGCAGCCAGACGAGTGGCGCTGAAGCTTTCTTT. This encodes CASSQTSGAEAFF.

This clonotype has a count of ten or more. V and J are TRBV15 and TRBJ1-2; 9 bases line up with TRBD1. The ends lost 3 bases at V and 2 bases at J; junction bases unmatched: 7. Germline V gene data show CDR1 as LNHNV and CDR2 as YYDKDF (reference sequence). There are 16 residues in the CDR3. This CDR3 is CATSSLPGQGNYGYTF. CDR3 DNA sequence: TGTGCCACCAGCAGTTTACCGGGACAGGGAAACTATGGCTACACCTTC.

This clonotype has just one count. This chain links TRBV7-9 with TRBJ1-2; TRBD1 agrees at 9 bases. There are 13 residues in the CDR3. The germline CDR1 and CDR2 sequences are SEHNR and FQNEAQ (reference sequence). V shed 5 bases, J shed 12 bases, and the junction held 10 bases outside the gene matches. The CDR3 loop reads CASSAGTGTGNTF. The CDR3 nucleotides read TGTGCCAGCAGCGCCGGGACAGGGACTGGAAACACCTTC.

This CDR3 reads CSAGSEGEKLFF. The CDR3 DNA reads TGCAGTGCCGGCAGCGAAGGTGAAAAACTGTTTTTT. This rearrangement joins TRBV20-1 to TRBJ1-4; unclear D gene. With 6 bases removed from V and 7 bases from J, the gap between germline ends came to 12 bases. The CDR3 totals 12 residues. Germline values: CDR1 DFQATT, CDR2 SNEGSKA (reference sequence).

The J gene is TRBJ2-3, the V gene TRBV19; D unresolved. V lost 3 bases and J 6 bases, leaving 13 bases between the germline ends. Germline assignment: CDR1 LNHDA and CDR2 SQIVND (reference sequence). The CDR3 contains 14 residues. The chain's CDR3 is CASSIWAHRDTQYF. The CDR3 bases are TGTGCCAGTAGTATTTGGGCCCATAGGGATACGCAGTATTTT.

This clonotype was seen at least ten times. The J gene is TRBJ2-5, the V gene TRBV7-2, with TRBD2 matching over 8 bases. Losses at the gene ends were 5 bases for V and 5 bases for J; bases not matched to a gene: 10. This CDR3 region has 15 residues. Germline-derived CDR1 and CDR2 are SGHTA and FQGNSA. CDR3 loop: CASSQASGGLETQYF. CDR3 coding DNA: TGTGCCAGCAGCCAGGCATCGGGGGGGCTGGAGACCCAGTACTTC.

This clonotype was counted ten times or more. The chain employs TRBV2 and TRBJ2-5, with a tentative D call TRBD2 (6 bases). CDR1 and CDR2 from the germline V gene are SNHLY and FYNNEI. V was pared by 10 bases and J by 5 bases, with 11 bases between. The CDR3 contains 11 residues. The CDR3 coding sequence is TGTGCCACCGAGGGGAGGGAGACCCAGTACTTC. Residues: CATEGRETQYF.

The chain is built from TRBV9 and TRBJ2-7; 8 nucleotides line up with TRBD2. Germline V gene sequence: CDR1 SGDLS, CDR2 YYNGEE. Losses at the gene ends were 4 bases for V and 2 bases for J; bases not matched to a gene: 11. CDR3 size: 16 residues. CDR3 bases: TGTGCCAGCAGCCCCGGGGGGGGAGCGGGAGCCTACGAGCAGTACTTC. The encoded protein is CASSPGGGAGAYEQYF.

This clonotype was seen repeatedly, ten times or more. J is TRBJ1-5 and V is TRBV10-3; D is unresolved. This CDR3 is built from 14 residues. V was pared by 3 bases and J by 8 bases, with 14 bases between. CDR1 is ENHRY and CDR2 is SYGVKD in the germline V gene. As DNA, the CDR3 is TGTGCCATCAGTGACGTATACCCTCGGGAGCCCCAGCATTTT. It codes for CAISDVYPREPQHF.

To note about this clonotype: This may arise from a read error, as a much more abundant clone is one base away. The chain combines TRBV5-1 with TRBJ2-7; no reliable D call. The CDR3 loop spans 13 amino acids. The V end lost 10 bases, the J end lost 1 base, and 15 bases lay between the germline ends. Per the germline V gene, CDR1 is SGHRS and CDR2 is YFSETQ. The CDR3 region is CAPPLRPSYEQYF. DNA of the CDR3: TGCGCCCCCCCCCTCAGACCATCCTACGAGCAGTACTTC.

For this clonotype: A read error may explain this, as a much larger clone is one base away. J is TRBJ1-1 and V is TRBV20-1; D is possibly TRBD1 (5 bases). Per germline, CDR1 DFQATT and CDR2 SNEGSKA (reference sequence). The CDR3 is made up of 12 amino acids. This CDR3 is CNAKRGDTEAFF. CDR3 in DNA: TGCAATGCCAAGAGGGGTGACACTGAAGCTTTCTTT.

This sequence joins TRBV6-5 and TRBJ1-2, with 7 nucleotides matching TRBD1. After removal of 7 bases from V and 8 bases from J, the junction contained 16 bases not matched to a gene. CDR3 size: 15 residues. Germline V gives CDR1 MNHEY, CDR2 SVGAGI. The CDR3 sequence is CASKKLAGQSSGYTF. DNA of the CDR3: TGTGCCAGCAAGAAGCTAGCGGGACAGAGTAGCGGCTACACCTTC.

This clonotype was picked up many times. The chain carries TRBV7-8 and TRBJ1-2; 8 bases match TRBD1. This CDR3 comprises 14 residues. V shed 0 bases and J 7 bases; nucleotides not matched to a gene: 4. From germline, CDR1 is SGHVS and CDR2 FQNEAQ. The DNA for the CDR3 is TGTGCCAGCAGCTTAGCCAGGGGGCAGGGTGGCTACACCTTC. It specifies CASSLARGQGGYTF.

Here the CDR3 reads CASKKIPSTGFYEQYF. DNA of the CDR3: TGTGCCAGCAAAAAAATCCCTTCGACAGGATTCTACGAGCAGTACTTC. This rearrangement joins TRBV2 to TRBJ2-7; tentatively, D is TRBD1 (6 bases). The length of the CDR3 is 16 residues. Looked up from germline, CDR1 is SNHLY and CDR2 is FYNNEI. V was cut by 7 bases and J by 3 bases, with 22 bases left in between.